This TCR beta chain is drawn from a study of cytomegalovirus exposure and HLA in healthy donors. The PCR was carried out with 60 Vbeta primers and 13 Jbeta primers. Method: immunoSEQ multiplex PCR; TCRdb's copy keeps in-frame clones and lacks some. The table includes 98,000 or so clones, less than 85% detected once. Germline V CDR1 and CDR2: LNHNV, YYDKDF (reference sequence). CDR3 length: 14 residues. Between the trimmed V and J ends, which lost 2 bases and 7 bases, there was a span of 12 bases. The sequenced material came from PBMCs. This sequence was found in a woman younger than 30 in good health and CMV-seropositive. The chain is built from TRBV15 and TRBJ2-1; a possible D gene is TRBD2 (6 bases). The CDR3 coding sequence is TGTGCCACCAGCAGATTGGCAGGGACTAATGAGCAGTTCTTC. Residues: CATSRLAGTNEQFF.